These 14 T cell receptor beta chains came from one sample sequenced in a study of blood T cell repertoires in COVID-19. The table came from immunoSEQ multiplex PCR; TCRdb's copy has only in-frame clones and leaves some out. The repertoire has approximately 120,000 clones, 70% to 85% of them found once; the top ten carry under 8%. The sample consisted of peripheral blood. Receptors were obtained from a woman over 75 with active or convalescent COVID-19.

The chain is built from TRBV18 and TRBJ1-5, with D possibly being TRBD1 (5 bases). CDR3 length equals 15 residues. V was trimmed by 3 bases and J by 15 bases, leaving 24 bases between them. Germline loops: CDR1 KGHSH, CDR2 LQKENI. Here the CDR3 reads CASSPSGQGGSMRHF. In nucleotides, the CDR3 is TGTGCCAGCTCACCGTCTGGGCAGGGAGGTAGTATGCGGCATTTT.

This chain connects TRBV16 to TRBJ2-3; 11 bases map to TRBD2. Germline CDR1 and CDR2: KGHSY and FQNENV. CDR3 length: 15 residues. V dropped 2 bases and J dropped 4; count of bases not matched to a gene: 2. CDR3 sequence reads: CASSQGTSGSDTQYF. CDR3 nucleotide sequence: TGTGCCAGCAGCCAAGGGACTAGCGGATCAGATACGCAGTATTTT.

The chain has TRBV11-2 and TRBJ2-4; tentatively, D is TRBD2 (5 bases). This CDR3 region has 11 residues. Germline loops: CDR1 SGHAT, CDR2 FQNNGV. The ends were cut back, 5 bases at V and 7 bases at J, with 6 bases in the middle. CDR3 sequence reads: CASSLANIQYF. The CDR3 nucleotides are TGTGCCAGCAGCCTAGCTAACATTCAGTACTTC.

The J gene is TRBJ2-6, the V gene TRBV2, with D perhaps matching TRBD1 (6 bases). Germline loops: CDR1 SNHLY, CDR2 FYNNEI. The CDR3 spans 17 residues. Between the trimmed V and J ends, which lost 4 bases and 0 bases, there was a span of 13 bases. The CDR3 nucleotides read TGTGCCAGCAGTGGGGGGCAGGGGAGCTCTGGGGCCAACGTCCTGACTTTC. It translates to CASSGGQGSSGANVLTF.

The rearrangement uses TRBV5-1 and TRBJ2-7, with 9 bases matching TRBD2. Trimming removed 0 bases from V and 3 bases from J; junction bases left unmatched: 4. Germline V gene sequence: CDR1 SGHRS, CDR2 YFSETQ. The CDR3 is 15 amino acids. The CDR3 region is CASSLGGGGGYEQYF. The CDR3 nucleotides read TGCGCCAGCAGCTTGGGCGGGGGGGGCGGCTACGAGCAGTACTTC.

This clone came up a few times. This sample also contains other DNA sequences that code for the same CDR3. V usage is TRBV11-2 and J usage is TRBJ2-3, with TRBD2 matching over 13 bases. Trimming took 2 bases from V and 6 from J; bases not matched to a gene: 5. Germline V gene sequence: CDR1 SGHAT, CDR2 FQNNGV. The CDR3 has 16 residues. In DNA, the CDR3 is TGTGCCAGCAGCTTATTGACTAGCGGGAGGCGGGATACGCAGTATTTT. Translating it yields CASSLLTSGRRDTQYF.

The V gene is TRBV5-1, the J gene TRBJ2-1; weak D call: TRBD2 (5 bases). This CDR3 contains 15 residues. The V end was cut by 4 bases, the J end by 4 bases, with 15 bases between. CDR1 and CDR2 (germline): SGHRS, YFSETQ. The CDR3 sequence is CASSPGLARYNEQFF. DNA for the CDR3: TGCGCCAGCAGCCCCGGGTTAGCGCGGTACAATGAGCAGTTCTTC.

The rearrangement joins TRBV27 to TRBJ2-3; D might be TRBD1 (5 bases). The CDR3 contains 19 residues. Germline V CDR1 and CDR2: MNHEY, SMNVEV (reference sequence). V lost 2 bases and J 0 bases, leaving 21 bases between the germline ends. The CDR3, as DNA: TGTGCCAGCAGTTTAACGGGCCCCACCCGGCAGGGAAGCACAGATACGCAGTATTTT. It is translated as CASSLTGPTRQGSTDTQYF.

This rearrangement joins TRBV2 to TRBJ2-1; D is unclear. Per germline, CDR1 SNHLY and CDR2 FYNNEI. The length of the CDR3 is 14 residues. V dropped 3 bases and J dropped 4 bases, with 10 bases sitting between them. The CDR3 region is CASSERAPYNEQFF. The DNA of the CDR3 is TGTGCCAGCAGTGAGCGCGCTCCTTACAATGAGCAGTTCTTC.

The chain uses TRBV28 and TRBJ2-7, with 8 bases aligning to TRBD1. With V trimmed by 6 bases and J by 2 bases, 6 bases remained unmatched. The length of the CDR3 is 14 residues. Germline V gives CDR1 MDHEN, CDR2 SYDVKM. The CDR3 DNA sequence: TGTGCCAGCAGGACAGGGGCCGCCGCCTACGAGCAGTACTTC. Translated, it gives CASRTGAAAYEQYF.

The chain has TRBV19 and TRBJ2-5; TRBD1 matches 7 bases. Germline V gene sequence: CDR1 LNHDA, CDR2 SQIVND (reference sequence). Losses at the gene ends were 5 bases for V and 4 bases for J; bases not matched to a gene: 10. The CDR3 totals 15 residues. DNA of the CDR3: TGTGCCAGTAGTCCGACAGGGTCTAGCATAGAGACCCAGTACTTC. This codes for CASSPTGSSIETQYF.

CDR3 region: CASSLWANTEAFF. Here the CDR3 DNA reads TGTGCCAGCAGTCTGTGGGCGAACACTGAAGCTTTCTTT. The genes are TRBV6-5 and TRBJ1-1, with D unresolved. The CDR3 is 13 amino acids. V dropped 5 bases and J dropped 1 base, with 8 bases sitting between them. CDR1 and CDR2 (germline): MNHEY, SVGAGI.

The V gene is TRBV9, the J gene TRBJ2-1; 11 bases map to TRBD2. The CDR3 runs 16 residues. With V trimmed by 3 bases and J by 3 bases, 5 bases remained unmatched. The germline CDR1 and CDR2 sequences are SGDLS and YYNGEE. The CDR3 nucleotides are TGTGCCAGCAGCGCGGGGACTAGCGGAATCTACAATGAGCAGTTCTTC. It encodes CASSAGTSGIYNEQFF.

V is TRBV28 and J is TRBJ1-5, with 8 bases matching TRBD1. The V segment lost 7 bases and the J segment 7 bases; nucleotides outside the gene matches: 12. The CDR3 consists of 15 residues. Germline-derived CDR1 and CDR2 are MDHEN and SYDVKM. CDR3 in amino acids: CASTIQGALGQPQHF. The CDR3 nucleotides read TGTGCCAGCACAATCCAGGGGGCTCTAGGACAGCCCCAGCATTTT.